This T cell receptor (beta chain) was observed in a study of tumor-infiltrating T cells and Merkel cell polyomavirus (dated by TCRdb to the late 2010s). Some background on the complete study: In Merkel cell carcinoma patients, the study examined CD8+ T cells specific for the Merkel cell polyomavirus KLL epitope. Most of the whole-tumor samples were 25-micron curls sectioned from formalin-fixed, paraffin-embedded tissue blocks. In the whole study, one tumor sample was a frozen nodal tumor digest, and another tumor sample was a flash-frozen core biopsy of a metastasis. Patients came in at different disease stages and had a median follow-up of approximately 2.7 years, ranging from roughly 1.1 to 6.0 years. TRB sequencing was performed on KLL-tetramer-sorted cells from blood or tumor-infiltrating lymphocytes in roughly 15 samples, as well as on about a dozen matched whole-tumor samples. Patient treatments varied, were not standardized, and included chemotherapy, radiation and immunotherapies. Results and caveats for the whole study, not just this receptor: A higher intratumoral fraction of KLL-specific T cells (roughly 1.9-18% versus about 0-0.15%) was associated with significantly improved MCC-specific survival. Because only a single viral epitope was studied, T cells directed against other Merkel cell polyomavirus epitopes were not captured. A significant MCC-specific survival advantage (P = 0.0051) was associated with a greater number of unique KLL-specific clonotypes in tumors (roughly 5-110 vs 0-3). KLL-specific TRB repertoires proved diverse and largely private: among hundreds of unique sequences, only one clonotype was public, and a couple of patients shared that clonotype. One limitation of the study is the small sample size (n ≈ 12 patients).

The cysteine opens and the phenylalanine closes a CDR3 of 11 amino acids. Just CDR3 DNA is preserved here, 33 bases in frame from base 1. Via the germline V gene, CDR1 is SQVTM and CDR2 ANQGSEA. Libraries were built with the immunoSEQ multiplex PCR assay. Adaptive Biotechnologies (Seattle, WA) carried out the genomic DNA extraction, TRB sequencing and normalization. In the authors' own workflow: To compute clonality, the Shannon entropy of productive TRB sequences was normalized by log2 of unique productive sequences and then subtracted from one. KLL-specific clonotypes in tumors were found by matching TCRbeta CDR3 amino acid sequences to the sequences from the tetramer-sorted sample of each patient. Not all clones reach the TCRdb copy of this immuneACCESS table, which keeps in-frame sequences only. Checked studies attribute under half of the gap to unresolved V genes and leave the rest unexplained. V and J calls and clone size are as listed in that table; D and trimming were resolved from the DNA. This sample holds 900 or so clones; more than 75% were observed only once. About 12% of the sample rests with the top ten.

Concerning this clone: The antigen it recognizes is unknown. The junction and the germline gene differ at one end; a read error may be behind it.

All patients' tumors stained robustly positive for Merkel cell polyomavirus Large T antigen by immunohistochemistry. Eleven to twelve Merkel cell carcinoma patients with robust KLL-tetramer+ populations, above 0.04% of CD8+ T cells, in blood and/or cultured TIL were included. Every patient was Caucasian, and patient ages had a median of roughly 66 years and ranged from about 50 to 85 years. For patients with unknown primaries who presented with nodal disease, or in cases where primary tissue was insufficient, lymph node tumors were analyzed. The clonotype originates from a woman aged 70-85 years with Merkel cell carcinoma. The sample taken for sequencing was lymph node tissue. The rearranged chain carries TRBV29-1 and TRBJ1-1, with the D gene uncertain. The DNA sequence follows: TGCAGCGTTGAAGGGGCTCGGAGGACTTCCTTT. The translation is CSVEGARRTSF.